This TCR beta chain came from a study of Graves' ophthalmopathy and Graves' hyperthyroidism. CDR1 and CDR2 (germline): MGHDK, SYGVNS. CDR3 size: 15 residues. The V segment lost 5 bases and the J segment 5 bases; nucleotides outside the gene matches: 5. Transcripts of RNA were the source for amplifying TCR beta CDR3 regions. An initial RT-PCR round employing HTBI primers preceded a second-round multiplex PCR. TCRdb analysed the multiplex PCR reads with MiXCR anew, one entry per CDR3 protein. The sample lists 200,000 to 250,000 distinct CDR3 sequences, around 45% seen once, with around half in the top ten. The study's findings and limits: Thyroid clonotypes that were expanded above 0.001 frequency mostly also appeared in blood.

For this clonotype: Antigen unknown.

The chain combines TRBV25-1 with TRBJ2-7, with 14 nucleotides matching TRBD2. The clonotype comes from an adult man with Graves' ophthalmopathy. Sequenced: peripheral blood. The CDR3 loop is CASSRTSGGTHEQYF. CDR3 in DNA: TGTGCCAGCAGTAGGACTAGCGGGGGGACCCACGAGCAGTACTTC.